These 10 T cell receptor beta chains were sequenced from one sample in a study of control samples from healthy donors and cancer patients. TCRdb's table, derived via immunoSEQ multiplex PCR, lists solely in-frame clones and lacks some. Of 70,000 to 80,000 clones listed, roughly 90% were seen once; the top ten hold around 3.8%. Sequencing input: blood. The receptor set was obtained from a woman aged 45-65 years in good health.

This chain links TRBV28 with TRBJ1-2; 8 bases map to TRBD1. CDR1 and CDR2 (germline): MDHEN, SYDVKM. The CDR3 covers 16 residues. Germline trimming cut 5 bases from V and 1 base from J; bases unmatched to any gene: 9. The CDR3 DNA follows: TGTGCCAGCAGTGCAACTACAGGGGGGGGTAACTATGGCTACACCTTC. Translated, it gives CASSATTGGGNYGYTF.

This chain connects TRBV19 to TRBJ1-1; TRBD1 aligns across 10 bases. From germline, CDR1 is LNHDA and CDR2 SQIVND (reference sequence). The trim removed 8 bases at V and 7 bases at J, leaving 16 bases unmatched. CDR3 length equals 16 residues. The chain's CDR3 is CASGDRGLRGYFEAFF. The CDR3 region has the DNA TGTGCCAGTGGGGACAGGGGCCTACGAGGATATTTTGAAGCTTTCTTT.

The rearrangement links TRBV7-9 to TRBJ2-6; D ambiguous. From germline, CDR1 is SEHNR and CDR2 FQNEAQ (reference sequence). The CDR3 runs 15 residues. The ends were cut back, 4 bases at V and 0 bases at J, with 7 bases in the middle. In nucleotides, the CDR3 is TGTGCCAGCAGCTACATGGGCTCTGGGGCCAACGTCCTGACTTTC. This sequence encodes CASSYMGSGANVLTF.

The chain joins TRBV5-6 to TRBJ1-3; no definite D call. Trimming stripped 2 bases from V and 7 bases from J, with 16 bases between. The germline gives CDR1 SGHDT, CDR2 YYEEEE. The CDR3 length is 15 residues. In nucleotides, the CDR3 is TGTGCCAGCAGCTTCCCGGGAGCTCTGGAGAACACCATATATTTT. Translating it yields CASSFPGALENTIYF. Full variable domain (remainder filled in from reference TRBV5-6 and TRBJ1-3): DAGVTQSPTHLIKTRGQQVTLRCSPKSGHDTVSWYQQALGQGPQFIFQYYEEEERQRGNFPDRFSGHQFPNYSSELNVNALLLGDSALYLCASSFPGALENTIYFGEGSWLTVV.

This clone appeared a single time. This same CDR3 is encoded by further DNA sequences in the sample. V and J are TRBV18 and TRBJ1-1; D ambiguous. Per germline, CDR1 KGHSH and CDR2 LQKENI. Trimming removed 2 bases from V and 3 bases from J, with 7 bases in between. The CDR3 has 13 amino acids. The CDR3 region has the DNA TGTGCCAGCTCACCAGGAAGGGACACTGAAGCTTTCTTT. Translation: CASSPGRDTEAFF.

CDR3 in amino acids: CASSLVPPAGALVSEQYF. CDR3 in DNA: TGCGCCAGCAGCTTGGTTCCCCCAGCGGGAGCGCTCGTTAGCGAGCAGTACTTC. This chain uses TRBV5-1 with TRBJ2-7; 8 nucleotides agree with TRBD2. The germline V gene has CDR1 SGHRS and CDR2 YFSETQ. The CDR3 length is 18 residues. J was trimmed by 6 bases and V by 0 bases; bases with no gene match: 17.

CDR3: CASMRLAGILNTGELFF. Here the CDR3 DNA reads TGTGCCAGTATGCGACTAGCGGGAATTCTTAACACCGGGGAGCTGTTTTTT. V and J are TRBV19 and TRBJ2-2; 11 bases fit TRBD2. Germline V gene data show CDR1 as LNHDA and CDR2 as SQIVND (reference sequence). The V gene end was trimmed by 7 bases and the J gene end by 2 bases; junction bases not matched to a gene: 9. The CDR3 covers 17 residues.

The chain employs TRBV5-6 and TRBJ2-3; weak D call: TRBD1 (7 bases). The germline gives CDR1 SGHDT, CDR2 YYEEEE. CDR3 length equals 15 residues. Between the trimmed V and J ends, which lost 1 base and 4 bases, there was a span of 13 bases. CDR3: CASSLFVRGADTQYF. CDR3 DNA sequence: TGTGCCAGCAGCTTGTTCGTCAGGGGGGCAGATACGCAGTATTTT.

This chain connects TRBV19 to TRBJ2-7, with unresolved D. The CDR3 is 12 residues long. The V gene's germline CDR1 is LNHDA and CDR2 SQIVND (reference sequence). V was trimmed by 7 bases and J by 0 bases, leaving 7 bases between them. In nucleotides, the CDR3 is TGTGCCAGTAAGCCGGTCTCCTACGAGCAGTACTTC. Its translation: CASKPVSYEQYF.

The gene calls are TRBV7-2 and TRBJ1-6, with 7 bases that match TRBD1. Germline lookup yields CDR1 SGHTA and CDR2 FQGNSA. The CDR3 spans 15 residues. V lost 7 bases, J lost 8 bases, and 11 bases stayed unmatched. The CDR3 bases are TGTGCCAGCAACAAGGGGGCTGTCTCCTATTCACCCCTCCACTTT. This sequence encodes CASNKGAVSYSPLHF.